The present TCR beta chain was sequenced within a study of graft-versus-host responses after intestinal transplantation. Measured with immunoSEQ multiplex PCR; TCRdb has only the in-frame clones, and not every one. The sample yields about 99,000 clones, roughly 84% seen once. Study-wide results and caveats: The study associated peak circulating GvH clone levels with early post-transplant HvG declines.

V was trimmed by 1 base and J by 0 bases, leaving 10 bases between them. The CDR3 covers 15 residues. CDR1 and CDR2 from the germline V gene are SGHTA and FQGNSA. Remarks on this clone: Its matching antigen is unknown.

The sample in question was unstimulated CD4+ T cells sorted from spleen or lymph node cells, obtained before intestinal transplant. The source is a human donor who received an intestinal transplant. The J gene is TRBJ2-7, the V gene TRBV7-2; D not resolved. The CDR3 bases are TGTGCCAGCAGCTTAGGTGCCCAGTTCTCCTACGAGCAGTACTTC. Translated: CASSLGAQFSYEQYF.